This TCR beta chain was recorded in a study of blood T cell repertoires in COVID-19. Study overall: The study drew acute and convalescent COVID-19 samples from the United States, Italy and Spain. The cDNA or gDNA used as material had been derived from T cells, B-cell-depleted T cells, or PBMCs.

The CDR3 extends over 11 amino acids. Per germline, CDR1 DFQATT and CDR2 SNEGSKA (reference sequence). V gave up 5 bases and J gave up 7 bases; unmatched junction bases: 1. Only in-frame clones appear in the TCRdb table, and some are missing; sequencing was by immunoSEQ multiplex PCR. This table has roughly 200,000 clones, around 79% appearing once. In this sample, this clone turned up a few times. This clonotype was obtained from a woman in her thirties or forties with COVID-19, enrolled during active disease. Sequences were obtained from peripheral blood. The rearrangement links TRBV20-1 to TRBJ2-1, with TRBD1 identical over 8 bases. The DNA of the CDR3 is TGCAGTGCTTACAGGGGGAATGAGCAGTTCTTC. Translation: CSAYRGNEQFF.